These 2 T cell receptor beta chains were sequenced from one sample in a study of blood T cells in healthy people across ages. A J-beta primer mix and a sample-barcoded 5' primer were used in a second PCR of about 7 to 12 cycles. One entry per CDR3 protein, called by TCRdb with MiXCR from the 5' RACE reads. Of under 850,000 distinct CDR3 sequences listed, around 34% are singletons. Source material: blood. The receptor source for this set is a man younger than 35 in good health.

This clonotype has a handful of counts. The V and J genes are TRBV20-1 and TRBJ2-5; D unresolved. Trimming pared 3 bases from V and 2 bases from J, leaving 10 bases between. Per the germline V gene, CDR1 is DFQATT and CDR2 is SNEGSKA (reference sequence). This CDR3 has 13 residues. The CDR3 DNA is TGCAGTGCTAGGTTTCAACCACAAGAGACCCAGTACTTC. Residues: CSARFQPQETQYF.

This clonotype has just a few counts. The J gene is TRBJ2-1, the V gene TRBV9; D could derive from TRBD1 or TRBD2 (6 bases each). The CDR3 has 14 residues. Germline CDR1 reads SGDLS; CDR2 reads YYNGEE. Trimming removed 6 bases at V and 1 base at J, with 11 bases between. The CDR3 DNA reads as TGTGCCAGCAACCGGGGGCCGTCCTACAATGAGCAGTTCTTC. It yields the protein CASNRGPSYNEQFF.